This entry is about one TCR beta chain. This specimen belongs to a study of blood T cells in healthy people across ages. Germline loops: CDR1 SGHVS, CDR2 FNYEAQ. CDR3 size: 15 residues. V shed 6 bases and J shed 2 bases, with 14 bases lying between them. Next came a second PCR, run for roughly 6 to 11 cycles, which used a sample-barcoded 5' primer along with a J-beta primer mix. TCRdb ran MiXCR on the 5' RACE reads and lists one entry per CDR3 protein. The sample shows about 1.4 million distinct CDR3 sequences, approximately 59% of them seen only once. The source of this sequence is a man aged 18 to 29 in good health. This chain links TRBV7-6 with TRBJ2-1; D is ambiguous. Source material: blood. The CDR3 DNA follows: TGTGCCAGCAGTCCTCGGCTACCTACCTACAATGAGCAGTTCTTC. This sequence encodes CASSPRLPTYNEQFF.